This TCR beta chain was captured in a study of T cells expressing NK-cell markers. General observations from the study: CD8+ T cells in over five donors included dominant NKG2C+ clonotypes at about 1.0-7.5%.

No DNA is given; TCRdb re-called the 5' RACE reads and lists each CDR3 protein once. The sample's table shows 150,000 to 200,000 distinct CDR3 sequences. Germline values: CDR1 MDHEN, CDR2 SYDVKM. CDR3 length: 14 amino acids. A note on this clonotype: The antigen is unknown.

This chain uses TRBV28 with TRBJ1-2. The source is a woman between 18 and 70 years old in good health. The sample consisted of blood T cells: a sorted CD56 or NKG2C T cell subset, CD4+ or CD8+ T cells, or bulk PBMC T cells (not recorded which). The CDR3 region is CASIKPSAEGGYTF.